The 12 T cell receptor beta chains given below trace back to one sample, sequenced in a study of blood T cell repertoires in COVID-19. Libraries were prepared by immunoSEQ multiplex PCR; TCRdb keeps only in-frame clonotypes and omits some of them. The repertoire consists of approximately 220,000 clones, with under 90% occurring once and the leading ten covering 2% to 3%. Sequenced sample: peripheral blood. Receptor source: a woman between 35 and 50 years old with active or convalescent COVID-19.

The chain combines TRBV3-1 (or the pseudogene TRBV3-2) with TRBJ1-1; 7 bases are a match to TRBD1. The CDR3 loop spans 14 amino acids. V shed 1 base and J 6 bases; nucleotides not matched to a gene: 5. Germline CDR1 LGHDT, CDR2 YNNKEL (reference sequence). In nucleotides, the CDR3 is TGTGCCAGCAGCCAAGCAAACAGGGGCGCTGAAGCTTTCTTT. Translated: CASSQANRGAEAFF.

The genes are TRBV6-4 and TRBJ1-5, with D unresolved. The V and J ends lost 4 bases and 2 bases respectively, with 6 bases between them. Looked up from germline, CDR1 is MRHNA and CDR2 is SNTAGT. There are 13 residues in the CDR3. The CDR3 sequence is CASSGLGNQPQHF. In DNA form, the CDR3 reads TGTGCCAGCAGTGGACTTGGCAATCAGCCCCAGCATTTT.

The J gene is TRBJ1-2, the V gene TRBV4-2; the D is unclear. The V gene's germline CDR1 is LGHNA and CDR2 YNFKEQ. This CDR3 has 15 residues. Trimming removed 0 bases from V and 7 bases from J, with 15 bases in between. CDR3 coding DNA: TGTGCCAGCAGCCAAGACCCAGGTGGGGAGAGTGGCTACACCTTC. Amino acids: CASSQDPGGESGYTF.

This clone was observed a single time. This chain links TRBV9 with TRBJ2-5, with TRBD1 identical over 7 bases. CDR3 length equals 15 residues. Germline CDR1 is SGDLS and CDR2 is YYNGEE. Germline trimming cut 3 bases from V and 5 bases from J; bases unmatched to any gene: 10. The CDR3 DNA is TGTGCCAGCAGCGGAGGAGAACAGGGGAACGAGACCCAGTACTTC. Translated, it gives CASSGGEQGNETQYF.

CDR3 in amino acids: CASRGNTEAFF. The CDR3 coding sequence is TGTGCCAGCCGAGGGAACACTGAAGCTTTCTTT. This chain links TRBV7-9 with TRBJ1-1; D is undetermined. The V gene's germline CDR1 is SEHNR and CDR2 FQNEAQ (reference sequence). V dropped 8 bases and J dropped 1 base, with 5 bases sitting between them. The CDR3 runs to 11 residues. Using reference TRBV7-9 and TRBJ1-1 for the parts outside the CDR3, the full variable domain is DTGVSQNPRHKITKRGQNVTFRCDPISEHNRLYWYRQTLGQGPEFLTYFQNEAQLEKSRLLSDRFSAERPKGSFSTLEIQRTEQGDSAMYLCASRGNTEAFFGQGTRLTVV.

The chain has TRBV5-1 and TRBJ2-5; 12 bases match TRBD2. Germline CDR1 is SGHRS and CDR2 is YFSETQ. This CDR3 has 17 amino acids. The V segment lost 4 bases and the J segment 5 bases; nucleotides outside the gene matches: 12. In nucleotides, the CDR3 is TGCGCCAGCAGCCTCCCCATCCTAGCGGGAGGGGGGGAGACCCAGTACTTC. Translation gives CASSLPILAGGGETQYF.

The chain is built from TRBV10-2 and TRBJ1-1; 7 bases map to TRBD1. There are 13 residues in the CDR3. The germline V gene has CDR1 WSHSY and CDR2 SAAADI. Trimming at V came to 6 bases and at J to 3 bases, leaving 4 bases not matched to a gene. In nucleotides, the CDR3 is TGCGCCAGCAGGACAGGGCTCGACACTGAAGCTTTCTTT. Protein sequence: CASRTGLDTEAFF.

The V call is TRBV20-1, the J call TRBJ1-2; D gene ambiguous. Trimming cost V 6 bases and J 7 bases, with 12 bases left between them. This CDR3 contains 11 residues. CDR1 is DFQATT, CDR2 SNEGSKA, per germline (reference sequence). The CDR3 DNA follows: TGCAGTGCCGCCAGGTTTAGTGGCTACACCTTC. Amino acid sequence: CSAARFSGYTF.

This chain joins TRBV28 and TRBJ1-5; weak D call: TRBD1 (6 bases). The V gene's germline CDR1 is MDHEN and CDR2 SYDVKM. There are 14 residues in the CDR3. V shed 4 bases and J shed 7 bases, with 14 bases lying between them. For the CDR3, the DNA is TGTGCCAGCAGTTCCGCCCCAGGGGACCAGCCCCAGCATTTT. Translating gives CASSSAPGDQPQHF.

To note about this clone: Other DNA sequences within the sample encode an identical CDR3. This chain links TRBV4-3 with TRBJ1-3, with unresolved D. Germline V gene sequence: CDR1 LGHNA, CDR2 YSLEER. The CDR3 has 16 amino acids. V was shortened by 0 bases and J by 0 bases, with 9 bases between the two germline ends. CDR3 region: CASSQDRTVSGNTIYF. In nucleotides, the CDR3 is TGCGCCAGCAGCCAAGATCGTACAGTCTCTGGAAACACCATATATTTT.

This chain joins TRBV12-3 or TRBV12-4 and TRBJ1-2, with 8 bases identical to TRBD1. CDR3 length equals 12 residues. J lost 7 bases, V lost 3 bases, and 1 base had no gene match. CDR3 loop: CASSFQGAGYTF. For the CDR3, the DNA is TGTGCCAGCAGTTTCCAGGGGGCTGGCTACACCTTC.

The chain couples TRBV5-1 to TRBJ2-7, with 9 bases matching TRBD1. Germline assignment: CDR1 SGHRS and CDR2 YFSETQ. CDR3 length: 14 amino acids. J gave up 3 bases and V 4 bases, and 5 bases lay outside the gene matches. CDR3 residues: CASSPGQGIYEQYF. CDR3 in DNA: TGCGCCAGCAGCCCGGGACAGGGAATCTACGAGCAGTACTTC.